The source of this T cell receptor beta chain is a study of cytomegalovirus exposure and HLA in healthy donors. Overall study results and limits: An analysis done earlier found most TCR beta V segments productive about 87% or about 30% of the time. Later work found that TCR association rates differed between HLA loci; DRB1 had the most and HLA-C the fewest.

This clone came up a few times. Its specificity is unknown. PCR used 60 Vbeta primers and 13 Jbeta primers. TCRdb keeps only in-frame clones here, not all; method: immunoSEQ multiplex PCR. The data contain about 88,000 clones, roughly 80% of them singletons. Trimming took 3 bases from V and 2 from J, leaving 10 bases between them. CDR1 is LNHDA, CDR2 SQIVND, per germline (reference sequence). This CDR3 has 14 amino acids. The receptor comes from a man aged 30 to 45 in good health and CMV-seronegative. The sample consisted of PBMCs. The chain links TRBV19 to TRBJ2-5; D not resolved. The CDR3 DNA is TGTGCCAGTAGTATCGGGTTTCAACAAGAGACCCAGTACTTC. Its translation is CASSIGFQQETQYF.